The T cell receptor beta chain described here comes from a study of early T cells in non-severe SARS-CoV-2 infection. V dropped 2 bases and J dropped 8 bases, with 13 bases sitting between them. CDR3 length: 14 residues. Looked up from germline, CDR1 is SGHTA and CDR2 is FQGNSA. In this sample, this clonotype turned up many times. TCRdb fed the 5' RACE reads into MiXCR, producing one record per CDR3 protein. The profile shows 34,000 or so distinct CDR3 sequences, approximately 10% of them singletons. The sequence derives from an adult who was a healthcare worker with PCR-confirmed SARS-CoV-2 infection or an uninfected control (not recorded which). The rearrangement links TRBV7-2 to TRBJ2-1; a possible D gene is TRBD2 (6 bases). The specimen sequenced was whole blood. DNA of the CDR3: TGTGCCAGCAGCTTAAGGTTTGGAGGGGATGAGCAGTTCTTC. As protein: CASSLRFGGDEQFF.